These 28 T cell receptor beta chains share one sample of origin, sequenced in a study of shared clonotypes between healthy human individuals. Clones were sequenced by immunoSEQ multiplex PCR, and TCRdb holds only the in-frame ones, with some missing. This table has about 2.5 million clones, 92% appearing once. The sample was naive CD4+ T cells from PBMCs. Regarding subset: CD45RA+ positively selected. The source of these receptors is a man aged 18 to 35 in good health. Some clones in this sample may be carry-over from other donors' samples.

CDR3 nucleotides: TGTGCCAGCAGCTCAGGGGGAATGGTTGGAAACACCATATATTTT. Its protein is CASSSGGMVGNTIYF. The rearrangement joins TRBV7-9 to TRBJ1-3, with 7 bases identical to TRBD1. The CDR3 consists of 15 residues. CDR1 is SEHNR and CDR2 is FQNEAQ in the germline V gene (reference sequence). J gave up 3 bases and V 4 bases, and 6 bases lay outside the gene matches.

The V and J genes are TRBV15 and TRBJ2-2; possible D gene TRBD2, 5 bases. CDR1 and CDR2 (germline): LNHNV, YYDKDF (reference sequence). The CDR3 is made up of 15 amino acids. Trimming took off 1 base at V and 4 bases at J, with 10 bases between the two ends. Written as DNA, the CDR3 is TGTGCCACCAGCAGAGCCGGACTTGTCACCGGGGAGCTGTTTTTT. As protein: CATSRAGLVTGELFF.

CDR3 DNA: TGTGCTAGTGGTTTGGGGGACAGGGGAAAAATAAATGAAGCTTTCTTT. Translation gives CASGLGDRGKINEAFF. The gene calls are TRBV12-5 and TRBJ1-1, with TRBD1 matching 10 bases. Germline CDR1 reads LGHNT; CDR2 reads FRNRAP. V shed 1 base, J shed 7 bases, and the junction held 9 bases outside the gene matches. CDR3 length equals 16 residues.

This clone was picked up one time. The same CDR3 is also encoded by other DNA sequences in this sample. The chain recombines TRBV28 with TRBJ1-1; D gene ambiguous. The CDR3 is 15 amino acids. The V end lost 3 bases, the J end lost 0 bases, and 11 bases lay between the germline ends. The V gene's germline CDR1 is MDHEN and CDR2 SYDVKM. CDR3 sequence (DNA): TGTGCCAGCAGTTTCGGGTCTAGGGTGAACACTGAAGCTTTCTTT. Protein sequence: CASSFGSRVNTEAFF.

The chain uses TRBV4-1 and TRBJ2-3; maybe TRBD2 (6 bases). The CDR3 has 16 residues. Germline V CDR1 and CDR2: MGHRA, YSYEKL. V was clipped by 1 base and J by 0 bases, with 11 bases between them. The CDR3 region is CASSQGRRESTDTQYF. The CDR3 region has the DNA TGCGCCAGCAGCCAAGGCAGGAGGGAGAGCACAGATACGCAGTATTTT.

The rearrangement links TRBV5-1 to TRBJ2-7; D is perhaps TRBD2 (5 bases). The CDR3 length is 13 residues. CDR1 SGHRS and CDR2 YFSETQ come from the germline V gene. Trimming stripped 3 bases from V and 3 bases from J, with 10 bases between. The CDR3 spells CASSYGRDYEQYF. CDR3 bases: TGCGCCAGCAGCTACGGACGGGACTACGAGCAGTACTTC.

The genes are TRBV19 and TRBJ1-2, with unresolved D. There are 14 residues in the CDR3. Deletions cut 3 bases from V and 5 bases from J, with 13 bases between. In germline, CDR1 is LNHDA, CDR2 SQIVND (reference sequence). The CDR3 is CASSMYLSGYGYTF. CDR3 in DNA: TGTGCCAGTAGTATGTACTTATCGGGATATGGCTACACCTTC.

CDR3 DNA sequence: TGTGCCAGCTCACCACTAGTGGCGGTACTCAGCTCTGGAAACACCATATATTTT. This gives the protein CASSPLVAVLSSGNTIYF. The rearrangement joins TRBV18 to TRBJ1-3, with D unclear. The CDR3 is made up of 18 amino acids. V shed 1 base and J shed 0 bases, with 16 bases lying between them. Germline values: CDR1 KGHSH, CDR2 LQKENI.

The rearrangement uses TRBV10-2 and TRBJ2-7, with TRBD2 matching 11 bases. This CDR3 is built from 19 residues. Germline lookup yields CDR1 WSHSY and CDR2 SAAADI. With V trimmed by 5 bases and J by 3 bases, 18 bases remained unmatched. CDR3 sequence reads: CASSLGFQLTSGNLYEQYF. DNA for the CDR3: TGCGCCAGCAGTTTAGGATTCCAATTGACTAGCGGGAATCTCTACGAGCAGTACTTC.

The chain combines TRBV10-3 with TRBJ2-7, with TRBD1 identical over 8 bases. Germline trimming cut 0 bases from V and 0 bases from J; bases unmatched to any gene: 1. Germline V gene lookup returns CDR1 ENHRY and CDR2 SYGVKD. The CDR3 extends over 15 amino acids. The CDR3 DNA sequence: TGTGCCATCAGTGAGTCAGGGACAGGCTCCTACGAGCAGTACTTC. It yields the protein CAISESGTGSYEQYF.

In its sample, this clone was seen once. The chain has TRBV19 and TRBJ2-2, with 10 bases matching TRBD2. The length of the CDR3 is 14 residues. Trimming removed 7 bases from V and 2 bases from J; junction bases left unmatched: 1. Germline V gives CDR1 LNHDA, CDR2 SQIVND (reference sequence). CDR3 region: CASKLAGNTGELFF. The CDR3 DNA is TGTGCCAGTAAACTAGCGGGAAACACCGGGGAGCTGTTTTTT.

This clone has only one observation. At the DNA level, this CDR3 is encoded by other sequences in the same sample as well. CDR3 sequence (DNA): TGCGCCAGCAGCCAAGGGACTAGCGGGATCTACGAGCAGTACTTC. The encoded protein is CASSQGTSGIYEQYF. This chain connects TRBV4-3 to TRBJ2-7; TRBD2 matches at 12 bases. Losses at the gene ends were 1 base for V and 3 bases for J; bases not matched to a gene: 1. Germline V gives CDR1 LGHNA, CDR2 YSLEER. This CDR3 spans 15 amino acids.

This rearrangement joins TRBV28 to TRBJ1-4; maybe TRBD1 (5 bases). The V end was cut by 3 bases, the J end by 5 bases, with 10 bases between. Germline V gives CDR1 MDHEN, CDR2 SYDVKM. The CDR3 runs to 14 residues. CDR3 loop: CASSLGGKNEKLFF. CDR3 DNA: TGTGCCAGCAGTTTGGGGGGGAAAAATGAAAAACTGTTTTTT.

Only a few counts were recorded for this clone. This chain's CDR3 is CASSSGRGGRGYTF. As DNA, the CDR3 is TGTGCCAGCAGTTCTGGCCGGGGCGGTCGGGGCTACACCTTC. The J gene is TRBJ1-2, the V gene TRBV28, with D tentatively TRBD1 (5 bases). V lost 4 bases and J 8 bases, leaving 17 bases between the germline ends. There are 14 residues in the CDR3. Germline-derived CDR1 and CDR2 are MDHEN and SYDVKM.

V and J are TRBV19 and TRBJ2-7, with TRBD2 as a possible D gene (5 bases). The V gene's germline CDR1 is LNHDA and CDR2 SQIVND (reference sequence). Trimming left V 4 bases short and J 4 bases short, with 11 bases between. This CDR3 spans 13 amino acids. Here the CDR3 reads CASSKGPGYEQYF. CDR3 nucleotides: TGTGCCAGTAGTAAAGGACCGGGGTACGAGCAGTACTTC.

Only one count was recorded for this clone. The chain is built from TRBV7-2 and TRBJ2-3, with 13 bases identical to TRBD2. The length of the CDR3 is 17 residues. Germline V gene sequence: CDR1 SGHTA, CDR2 FQGNSA. V lost 1 base, J lost 6 bases, and 7 bases stayed unmatched. CDR3 region: CASSLDGLAGAPDTQYF. The CDR3 nucleotides read TGTGCCAGCAGCTTAGACGGACTAGCGGGGGCCCCGGATACGCAGTATTTT.

The CDR3 region is CASSYPWRGGNQETQYF. The CDR3 nucleotides read TGTGCCAGCAGTTACCCCTGGCGGGGCGGAAACCAAGAGACCCAGTACTTC. This rearrangement joins TRBV28 to TRBJ2-5; possible D gene TRBD2, 6 bases. Per the germline V gene, CDR1 is MDHEN and CDR2 is SYDVKM. Trimming shortened V by 4 bases and J by 0 bases, and 18 bases separated the two germline ends. This CDR3 has 17 amino acids.

This chain connects TRBV11-3 to TRBJ2-2; no firm D call. Germline V gene sequence: CDR1 SGHNT, CDR2 YENEEA. Trimming removed 5 bases from V and 5 bases from J, with 21 bases in between. The CDR3 is 17 residues long. The CDR3 loop is CASSLKTGSYTTGELFF. The CDR3 DNA is TGTGCCAGCAGCCTGAAGACCGGGTCTTATACTACCGGGGAGCTGTTTTTT.

The CDR3 DNA reads as TGTGCCAGCAGTTTTCAGGGGGCGGGTGCCTACACCTTC. It is translated as CASSFQGAGAYTF. The chain combines TRBV27 with TRBJ1-2; 8 bases are a match to TRBD1. Germline V gene data show CDR1 as MNHEY and CDR2 as SMNVEV (reference sequence). CDR3 length: 13 residues. Losses at the gene ends were 3 bases for V and 10 bases for J; bases not matched to a gene: 7.

This clone has just one count. Germline and junction disagree at one end, which may indicate a read error. The chain couples TRBV2 to TRBJ1-5, with D possibly TRBD1 on 5 matching bases. CDR3 length equals 14 residues. Germline V gene data show CDR1 as SNHLY and CDR2 as FYNNEI. Here the CDR3 DNA reads TGTGCCAGCAGTGAGGGGGTTGGAGGGCTTCCCTTTTATTTT. Translation gives CASSEGVGGLPFYF.

V is TRBV27 and J is TRBJ2-6; 7 nucleotides line up with TRBD1. The CDR3 totals 19 residues. The germline V gene has CDR1 MNHEY and CDR2 SMNVEV (reference sequence). Germline trimming cut 2 bases from V and 2 bases from J; bases unmatched to any gene: 12. This CDR3 reads CASSLNPGQIVPGANVLTF. The CDR3, as DNA: TGTGCCAGCAGTTTAAATCCGGGACAGATAGTCCCTGGGGCCAACGTCCTGACTTTC. The full variable domain, in which reference TRBV27 and TRBJ2-6 provide the parts outside the CDR3, is EAQVTQNPRYLITVTGKKLTVTCSQNMNHEYMSWYRQDPGLGLRQIYYSMNVEVTDKGDVPEGYKVSRKEKRNFPLILESPSPNQTSLYFCASSLNPGQIVPGANVLTFGAGSRLTVL.

This chain links TRBV28 with TRBJ2-3; D is perhaps TRBD2 (6 bases). With 7 bases removed from V and 8 bases from J, the gap between germline ends came to 16 bases. This CDR3 has 13 amino acids. In germline, CDR1 is MDHEN, CDR2 SYDVKM. The CDR3 here is CASTLGMGGTQYF. The CDR3 nucleotides read TGTGCCAGCACCCTAGGTATGGGGGGTACGCAGTATTTT.

The J gene is TRBJ2-5, the V gene TRBV9, with 7 bases matching TRBD1. Germline loops: CDR1 SGDLS, CDR2 YYNGEE. J lost 1 base, V lost 1 base, and 4 bases had no gene match. CDR3 length: 15 residues. CDR3 amino acids: CASSVQDRPQETQYF. In DNA, the CDR3 is TGTGCCAGCAGCGTACAGGACAGGCCCCAAGAGACCCAGTACTTC.

In its sample, this clone was seen once. V and J are TRBV19 and TRBJ2-7, with 7 bases that match TRBD2. This CDR3 is 18 amino acids long. V trimming: 0 bases; J trimming: 2 bases; junction bases outside the gene matches: 13. Germline loops: CDR1 LNHDA, CDR2 SQIVND (reference sequence). The CDR3 bases are TGTGCCAGTAGTATAGAGCCCGGGGGTAGCGGGCCTACCTACGAGCAGTACTTC. It specifies CASSIEPGGSGPTYEQYF.

The chain carries TRBV7-8 and TRBJ2-2; D gene ambiguous. This CDR3 spans 13 amino acids. The germline V and J ends were trimmed by 5 bases and 5 bases, with 9 bases remaining between them. Germline CDR1 is SGHVS and CDR2 is FQNEAQ. CDR3: CASSPGTTGELFF. In DNA, the CDR3 is TGTGCCAGCAGCCCCGGTACTACCGGGGAGCTGTTTTTT.

The chain links TRBV7-2 to TRBJ2-7, with D possibly being TRBD2 (5 bases). The length of the CDR3 is 13 residues. Trimming cost V 5 bases and J 5 bases, with 13 bases left between them. The germline V gene has CDR1 SGHTA and CDR2 FQGNSA. The CDR3 sequence: CASSLTSFHEQYF. The CDR3 DNA sequence: TGTGCCAGCAGCCTAACTAGTTTCCACGAGCAGTACTTC.

The rearrangement links TRBV29-1 to TRBJ2-7; D uncertain. The CDR3 totals 11 residues. CDR1 SQVTM and CDR2 ANQGSEA come from the germline V gene. CDR3 DNA sequence: TGCAGCGTTGAAGATTTAGGGCAGCTACGGGTC. It is translated as CSVEDLGQLRV.

The chain has TRBV10-3 and TRBJ1-2, with D maybe TRBD1 (5 bases). Germline lookup yields CDR1 ENHRY and CDR2 SYGVKD. The ends were cut back, 8 bases at V and 2 bases at J, with 18 bases in the middle. The CDR3 loop spans 15 amino acids. This CDR3 is CAIYSLGDGNYGYTF. The DNA of the CDR3 is TGTGCCATCTATTCGTTGGGGGACGGGAACTATGGCTACACCTTC.